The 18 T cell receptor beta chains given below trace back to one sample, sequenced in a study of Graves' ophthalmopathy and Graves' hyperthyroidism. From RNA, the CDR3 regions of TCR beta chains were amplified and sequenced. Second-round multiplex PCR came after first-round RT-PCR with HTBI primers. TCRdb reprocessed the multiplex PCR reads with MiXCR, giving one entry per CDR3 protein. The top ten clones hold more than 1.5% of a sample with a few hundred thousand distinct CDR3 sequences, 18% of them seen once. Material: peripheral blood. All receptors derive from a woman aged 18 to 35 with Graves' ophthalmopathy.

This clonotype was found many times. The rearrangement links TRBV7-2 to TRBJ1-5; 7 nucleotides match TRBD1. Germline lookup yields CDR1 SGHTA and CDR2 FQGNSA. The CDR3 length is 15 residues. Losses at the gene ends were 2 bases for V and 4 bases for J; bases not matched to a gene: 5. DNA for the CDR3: TGTGCCAGCAGCTTAAACAGGGGCGGGAATCAGCCCCAGCATTTT. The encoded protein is CASSLNRGGNQPQHF.

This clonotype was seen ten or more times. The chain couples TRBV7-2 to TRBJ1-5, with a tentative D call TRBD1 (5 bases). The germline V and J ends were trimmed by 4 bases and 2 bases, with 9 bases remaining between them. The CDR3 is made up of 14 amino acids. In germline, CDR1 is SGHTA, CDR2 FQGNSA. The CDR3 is CASSSGTRNQPQHF. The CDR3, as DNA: TGTGCCAGCAGCTCCGGGACCCGCAATCAGCCCCAGCATTTT.

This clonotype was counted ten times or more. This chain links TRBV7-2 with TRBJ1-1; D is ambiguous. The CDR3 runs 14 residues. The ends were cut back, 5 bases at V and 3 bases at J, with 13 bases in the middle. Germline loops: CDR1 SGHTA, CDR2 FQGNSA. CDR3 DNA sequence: TGTGCCAGCAGCCACCCGGGCCGGGACACTGAAGCTTTCTTT. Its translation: CASSHPGRDTEAFF. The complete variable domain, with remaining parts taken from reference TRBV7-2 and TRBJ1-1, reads GAGVSQSPSNKVTEKGKDVELRCDPISGHTALYWYRQSLGQGLEFLIYFQGNSAPDKSGLPSDRFSAERTGGSVSTLTIQRTQQEDSAVYLCASSHPGRDTEAFFGQGTRLTVV.

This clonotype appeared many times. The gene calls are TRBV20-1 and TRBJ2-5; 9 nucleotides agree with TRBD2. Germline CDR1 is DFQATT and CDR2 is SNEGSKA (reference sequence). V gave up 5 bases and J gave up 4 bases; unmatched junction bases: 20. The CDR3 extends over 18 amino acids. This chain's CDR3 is CSARGGLASFSRRETQYF. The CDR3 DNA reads TGCAGTGCTCGGGGTGGACTAGCGTCGTTTTCGAGGAGAGAGACCCAGTACTTC.

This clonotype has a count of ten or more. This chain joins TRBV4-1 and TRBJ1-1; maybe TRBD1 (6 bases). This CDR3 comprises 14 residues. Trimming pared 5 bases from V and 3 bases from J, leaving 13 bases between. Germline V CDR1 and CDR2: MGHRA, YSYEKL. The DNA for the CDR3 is TGCGCCAGCAGCAGTATAGGGGGGGACACTGAAGCTTTCTTT. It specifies CASSSIGGDTEAFF.

The CDR3 sequence is CASSLGVQYYGYTF. CDR3 nucleotide sequence: TGTGCCAGCAGCTTAGGAGTGCAGTACTATGGCTACACCTTC. V usage is TRBV7-2 and J usage is TRBJ1-2, with D uncertain. The germline CDR1 and CDR2 sequences are SGHTA and FQGNSA. Trimming pared 1 base from V and 3 bases from J, leaving 9 bases between. The CDR3 extends over 14 amino acids.

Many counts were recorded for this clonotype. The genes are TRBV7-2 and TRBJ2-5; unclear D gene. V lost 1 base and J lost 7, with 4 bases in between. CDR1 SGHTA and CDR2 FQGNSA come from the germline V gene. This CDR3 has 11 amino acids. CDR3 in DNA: TGTGCCAGCAGCTTAGGCGTGACCCAGTACTTC. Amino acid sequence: CASSLGVTQYF.

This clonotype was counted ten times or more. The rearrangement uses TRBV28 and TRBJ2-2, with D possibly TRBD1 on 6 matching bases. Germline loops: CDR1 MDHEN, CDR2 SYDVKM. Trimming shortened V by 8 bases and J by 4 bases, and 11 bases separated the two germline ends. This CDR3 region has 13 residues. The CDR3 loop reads CASLGAGTGELFF. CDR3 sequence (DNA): TGTGCCAGCCTGGGGGCCGGCACCGGGGAGCTGTTTTTT.

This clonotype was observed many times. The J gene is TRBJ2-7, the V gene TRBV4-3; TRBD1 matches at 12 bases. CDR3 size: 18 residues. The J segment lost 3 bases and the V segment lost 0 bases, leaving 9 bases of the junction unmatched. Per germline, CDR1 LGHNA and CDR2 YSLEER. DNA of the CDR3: TGCGCCAGCAGCCAAGATGGGACAGGGGGCAATTTATACTACGAGCAGTACTTC. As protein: CASSQDGTGGNLYYEQYF.

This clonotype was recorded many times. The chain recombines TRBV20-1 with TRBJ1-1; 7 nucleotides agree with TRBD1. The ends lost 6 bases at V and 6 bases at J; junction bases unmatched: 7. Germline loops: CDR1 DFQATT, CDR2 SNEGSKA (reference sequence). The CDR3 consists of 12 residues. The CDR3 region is CSATTGSAEAFF. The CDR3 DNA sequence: TGCAGTGCGACGACAGGGTCCGCTGAAGCTTTCTTT.

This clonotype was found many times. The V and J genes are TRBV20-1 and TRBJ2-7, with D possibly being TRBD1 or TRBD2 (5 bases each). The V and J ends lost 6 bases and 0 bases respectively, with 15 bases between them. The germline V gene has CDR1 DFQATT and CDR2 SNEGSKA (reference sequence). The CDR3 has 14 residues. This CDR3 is CSAVGTVRSYEQYF. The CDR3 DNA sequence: TGCAGTGCCGTGGGGACGGTCCGCTCCTACGAGCAGTACTTC.

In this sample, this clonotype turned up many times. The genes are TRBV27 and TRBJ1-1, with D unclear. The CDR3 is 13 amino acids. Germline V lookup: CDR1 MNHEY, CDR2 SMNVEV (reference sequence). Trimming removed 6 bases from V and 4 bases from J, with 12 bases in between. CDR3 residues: CASRPGLITEAFF. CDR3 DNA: TGTGCCAGCAGGCCCGGACTGATCACTGAAGCTTTCTTT.

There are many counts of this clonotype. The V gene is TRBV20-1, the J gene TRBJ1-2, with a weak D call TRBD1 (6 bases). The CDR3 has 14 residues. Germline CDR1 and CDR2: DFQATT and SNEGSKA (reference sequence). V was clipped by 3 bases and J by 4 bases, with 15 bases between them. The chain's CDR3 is CSASRGAWGYGYTF. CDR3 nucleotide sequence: TGCAGTGCTAGTCGGGGGGCGTGGGGCTATGGCTACACCTTC.

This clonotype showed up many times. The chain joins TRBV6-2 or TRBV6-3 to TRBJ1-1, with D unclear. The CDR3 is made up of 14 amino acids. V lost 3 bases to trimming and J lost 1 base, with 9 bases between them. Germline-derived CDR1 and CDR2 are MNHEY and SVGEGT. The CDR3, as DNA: TGTGCCAGCAGTTATGACAAGCCGAACACTGAAGCTTTCTTT. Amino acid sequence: CASSYDKPNTEAFF.

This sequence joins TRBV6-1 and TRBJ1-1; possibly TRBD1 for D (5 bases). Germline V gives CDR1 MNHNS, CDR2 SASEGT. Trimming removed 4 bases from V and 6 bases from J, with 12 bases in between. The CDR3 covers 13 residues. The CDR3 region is CASSGHRGPEAFF. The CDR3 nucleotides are TGTGCCAGCAGTGGGCATAGGGGCCCTGAAGCTTTCTTT.

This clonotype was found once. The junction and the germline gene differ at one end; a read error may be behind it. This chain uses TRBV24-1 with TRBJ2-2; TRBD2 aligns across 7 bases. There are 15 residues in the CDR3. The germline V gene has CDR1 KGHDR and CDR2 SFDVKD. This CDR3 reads CATSEAGFTDGELFF. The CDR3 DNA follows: TGCGCCACCAGTGAAGCGGGATTTACGGACGGGGAGCTGTTTTTT.

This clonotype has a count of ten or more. CDR3 sequence: CASSLAGLAKNIQYF. CDR3 nucleotide sequence: TGTGCCAGCAGCTTAGCGGGACTAGCCAAAAACATTCAGTACTTC. The gene calls are TRBV28 and TRBJ2-4; the match to TRBD2 covers 8 bases. The junction had 4 bases not matched to a gene; V was cut back by 6 bases and J by 0 bases. Germline CDR1 and CDR2: MDHEN and SYDVKM. The CDR3 has 15 amino acids. The full variable domain, in which reference TRBV28 and TRBJ2-4 provide the parts outside the CDR3, is DVKVTQSSRYLVKRTGEKVFLECVQDMDHENMFWYRQDPGLGLRLIYFSYDVKMKEKGDIPEGYSVSREKKERFSLILESASTNQTSMYLCASSLAGLAKNIQYFGAGTRLSVL.

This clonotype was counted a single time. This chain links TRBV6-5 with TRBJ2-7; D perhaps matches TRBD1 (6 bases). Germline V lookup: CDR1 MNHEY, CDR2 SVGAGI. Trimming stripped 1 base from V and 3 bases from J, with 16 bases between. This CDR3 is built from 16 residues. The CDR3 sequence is CASSYYFGTQNYEQYF. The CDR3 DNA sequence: TGTGCCAGCAGTTACTATTTCGGGACACAGAACTACGAGCAGTACTTC.